A single sample is the source of the 26 T cell receptor beta chains below, sequenced in a study of T-cell reconstitution after alpha-beta-depleted transplantation in children. TCRbeta library construction was performed incorporating unique molecular identifiers. One entry per CDR3 protein results from TCRdb running MiXCR on the PCR reads. The sample lists 280,000 or so distinct CDR3 sequences, around 10% seen once, with roughly a quarter in the top ten. The starting material was peripheral blood, obtained 180 days after TCRalphabeta/CD19-depleted stem cell transplant. These receptor sequences come from a male patient aged 2-15 years who had a stem cell transplant for chronic granulomatous disease, so the T cells may come from the graft donor.

This clonotype was counted ten times or more. The V and J genes are TRBV9 and TRBJ2-1; 11 bases align to TRBD2. Germline V gene sequence: CDR1 SGDLS, CDR2 YYNGEE. The junction had 8 bases not matched to a gene; V was cut back by 4 bases and J by 8 bases. The CDR3 has 15 amino acids. CDR3 sequence: CASSPDSGRAYEQFF. For the CDR3, the DNA is TGTGCCAGCAGCCCCGATAGCGGGAGGGCCTATGAGCAGTTCTTC.

This clonotype was recorded at least ten times. The chain links TRBV12-3 or TRBV12-4 to TRBJ2-7; 11 nucleotides agree with TRBD1. V shed 5 bases and J 5 bases; nucleotides not matched to a gene: 5. The CDR3 runs 14 residues. This CDR3 reads CASSPGQGVNEQYF. For the CDR3, the DNA is TGTGCCAGCAGTCCGGGACAGGGGGTTAACGAGCAGTACTTC.

In its sample, this clonotype was seen many times. V and J are TRBV10-3 and TRBJ2-3, with TRBD2 identical over 9 bases. The CDR3 has 16 residues. CDR1 ENHRY and CDR2 SYGVKD come from the germline V gene. V lost 4 bases, J lost 0 bases, and 5 bases stayed unmatched. The CDR3 DNA is TGTGCCATCAGTGGTGGAACTAGCGGGAGCACAGATACGCAGTATTTT. Amino acid sequence: CAISGGTSGSTDTQYF.

This clonotype was observed many times. The chain combines TRBV27 with TRBJ2-2, with 9 bases identical to TRBD1. J lost 0 bases, V lost 4 bases, and 21 bases had no gene match. The CDR3 covers 22 residues. Germline V gene sequence: CDR1 MNHEY, CDR2 SMNVEV (reference sequence). CDR3 DNA sequence: TGTGCCAGCAGTTCAAAGCTGTATTGGGGACAGGGCACCGACCCGAACACCGGGGAGCTGTTTTTT. As protein: CASSSKLYWGQGTDPNTGELFF.

This clonotype was found many times. This rearrangement joins TRBV9 to TRBJ2-1; D unresolved. This CDR3 contains 15 residues. The V gene lost 3 bases and the J gene lost 2 bases, with 12 bases spanning the gap. Germline V gene data show CDR1 as SGDLS and CDR2 as YYNGEE. CDR3 loop: CASSGITVAYNEQFF. In nucleotides, the CDR3 is TGTGCCAGCAGCGGTATTACGGTGGCCTACAATGAGCAGTTCTTC.

Concerning this clonotype itself: This could be a read error, since a much larger clone is one nucleotide away. The V gene is TRBV5-4, the J gene TRBJ2-6; tentatively, D is TRBD2 (5 bases). This CDR3 region has 15 residues. Germline assignment: CDR1 SGHNT and CDR2 YYREEE (reference sequence). Written as DNA, the CDR3 is TGTGCCAGCAGCTTGGCGCGGACTGGGCCCAACGTCCTGACTTTC. This codes for CASSLARTGPNVLTF.

This clonotype came up many times. This sequence joins TRBV28 and TRBJ2-3; TRBD2 aligns across 7 bases. V was clipped by 4 bases and J by 1 base; unmatched bases: 8. Looked up from germline, CDR1 is MDHEN and CDR2 is SYDVKM. The CDR3 loop spans 16 amino acids. The DNA for the CDR3 is TGTGCCAGCAGTTCCATCCAGCGGGATCGCACAGATACGCAGTATTTT. Its translation is CASSSIQRDRTDTQYF.

Ten or more counts support this clonotype. The rearrangement uses TRBV7-9 and TRBJ2-2; no clear D. Germline values: CDR1 SEHNR, CDR2 FQNEAQ (reference sequence). This CDR3 is 14 amino acids long. Trimming stripped 1 base from V and 1 base from J, with 4 bases between. CDR3 amino acids: CASSLGRNTGELFF. The CDR3 DNA is TGTGCCAGCAGCTTAGGACGGAACACCGGGGAGCTGTTTTTT.

With regard to this clonotype: Compared with germline, one end of the junction differs, possibly owing to a read error. The CDR3 here is CASSPGRQDTQYF. CDR3 DNA: TGCGCCAGCAGCCCCGGACGGCAAGACACCCAGTACTTC. J is TRBJ2-5 and V is TRBV5-1; D not resolved. CDR1 is SGHRS, CDR2 YFSETQ, per germline. This CDR3 comprises 13 residues.

This clonotype was observed at least ten times. The J gene is TRBJ2-7, the V gene TRBV28; the D gene could be TRBD1 or TRBD2 (6 bases each). The germline V gene encodes CDR1 MDHEN and CDR2 SYDVKM. Trimming took 9 bases from V and 9 from J, leaving 15 bases between them. The CDR3 is made up of 11 amino acids. DNA of the CDR3: TGTGCCAGTACTGGGGGGCTCGGGCAGTACTTC. This sequence encodes CASTGGLGQYF. The full variable domain, completed using reference TRBV28 and TRBJ2-7, is DVKVTQSSRYLVKRTGEKVFLECVQDMDHENMFWYRQDPGLGLRLIYFSYDVKMKEKGDIPEGYSVSREKKERFSLILESASTNQTSMYLCASTGGLGQYFGPGTRLTVT.

This clonotype was detected ten times or more. V usage is TRBV9 and J usage is TRBJ2-1, with 7 bases matching TRBD2. Germline V gene sequence: CDR1 SGDLS, CDR2 YYNGEE. The CDR3 consists of 19 residues. V shed 3 bases and J 0 bases; nucleotides not matched to a gene: 15. In nucleotides, the CDR3 is TGTGCCAGCAGCGGGGGGAGCGGGATCGGTCTTAGCTCCTACAATGAGCAGTTCTTC. Its protein is CASSGGSGIGLSSYNEQFF.

The chain uses TRBV7-9 and TRBJ2-7, with D tentatively TRBD1 or TRBD2 (5 bases each). V lost 5 bases and J lost 3, with 14 bases in between. Germline CDR1 and CDR2: SEHNR and FQNEAQ (reference sequence). The CDR3 contains 14 residues. As DNA, the CDR3 is TGTGCCAGCAGCGAGCCGGGACCCATCTACGAGCAGTACTTC. Translating it yields CASSEPGPIYEQYF.

The genes are TRBV7-6 and TRBJ1-2; TRBD1 matches 7 bases. V shed 0 bases and J 5 bases; nucleotides not matched to a gene: 3. The CDR3 sequence is 14 residues long. Per the germline V gene, CDR1 is SGHVS and CDR2 is FNYEAQ. The CDR3 DNA follows: TGTGCCAGCAGCTTAGCCCACAGGGGATATGGCTACACCTTC. Amino acid sequence: CASSLAHRGYGYTF.

This clonotype was seen a few times. The gene calls are TRBV29-1 and TRBJ1-1, with 12 bases matching TRBD1. Looked up from germline, CDR1 is SQVTM and CDR2 is ANQGSEA. The CDR3 is 13 residues long. The V segment lost 7 bases and the J segment 2 bases; nucleotides outside the gene matches: 2. The CDR3 nucleotides are TGCAGCGGAGGGACAGGGGGCAACACTGAAGCTTTCTTT. Its protein is CSGGTGGNTEAFF.

This clonotype was recorded at least ten times. The chain combines TRBV20-1 with TRBJ2-1, with 7 bases aligning to TRBD2. The CDR3 loop spans 18 amino acids. Germline CDR1 reads DFQATT; CDR2 reads SNEGSKA (reference sequence). V shed 0 bases and J 4 bases; nucleotides not matched to a gene: 15. CDR3 sequence reads: CSARDFGGLRRTYNEQFF. For the CDR3, the DNA is TGCAGTGCTAGAGATTTCGGGGGACTACGTAGGACATACAATGAGCAGTTCTTC.

This clonotype was observed at least ten times. The chain couples TRBV20-1 to TRBJ1-2, with D possibly matching TRBD1 (5 bases). Deletions cut 5 bases from V and 7 bases from J, with 17 bases between. CDR3 length: 13 residues. The V gene's germline CDR1 is DFQATT and CDR2 SNEGSKA (reference sequence). CDR3 bases: TGCAGTGCTTACCAGGGTAGCCGAGGTGGCTACACCTTC. It codes for CSAYQGSRGGYTF.

Concerning this clonotype: It may be a read error: a sequence one base away is much more abundant. The CDR3 sequence is CASSSSGRGLSYEQFF. The CDR3 nucleotides are TGTGCCAGCAGCTCTAGCGGGAGGGGGCTTAGCTATGAGCAGTTCTTC. The chain joins TRBV7-8 to TRBJ2-1; 12 bases are shared with TRBD2. Germline V lookup: CDR1 SGHVS, CDR2 FQNEAQ. V dropped 4 bases and J dropped 8; count of bases not matched to a gene: 9. CDR3 length: 16 residues.

This clonotype was found many times. This chain joins TRBV18 and TRBJ2-4; TRBD2 agrees at 7 bases. V was clipped by 3 bases and J by 7 bases; unmatched bases: 9. CDR1 is KGHSH, CDR2 LQKENI, per germline. This CDR3 spans 15 amino acids. The CDR3 region has the DNA TGTGCCAGCTCACCCACGGGGCCCGGGAGGAACATTCAGTACTTC. Translated, it gives CASSPTGPGRNIQYF. Using reference TRBV18 and TRBJ2-4 for the parts outside the CDR3, the full variable domain is NAGVMQNPRHLVRRRGQEARLRCSPMKGHSHVYWYRQLPEEGLKFMVYLQKENIIDESGMPKERFSAEFPKEGPSILRIQQVVRGDSAAYFCASSPTGPGRNIQYFGAGTRLSVL.

The CDR3 bases are TGTGCCAGCAGTTACCCCCAGACCGGGACTAGCGCAGATACGCAGTATTTT. It codes for CASSYPQTGTSADTQYF. This chain joins TRBV6-5 and TRBJ2-3; 10 nucleotides line up with TRBD2. Germline trimming cut 2 bases from V and 4 bases from J; bases unmatched to any gene: 9. The germline V gene encodes CDR1 MNHEY and CDR2 SVGAGI. The CDR3 has 17 amino acids.

This clonotype was observed many times. The gene calls are TRBV20-1 and TRBJ1-2; 9 nucleotides line up with TRBD1. J lost 6 bases, V lost 4 bases, and 9 bases had no gene match. The CDR3 contains 14 residues. Germline CDR1 reads DFQATT; CDR2 reads SNEGSKA (reference sequence). Here the CDR3 reads CSANRDREVDGYTF. The CDR3 DNA sequence: TGCAGTGCTAACAGGGACAGGGAAGTGGATGGCTACACCTTC.

This clonotype was picked up a small number of times. The gene calls are TRBV7-9 and TRBJ2-7; no reliable D call. Germline V CDR1 and CDR2: SEHNR, FQNEAQ (reference sequence). CDR3 length: 16 amino acids. Trimming cost V 5 bases and J 2 bases, with 19 bases left between them. The CDR3 coding sequence is TGTGCCAGCAGCACCCGCATCTCCGGGCCTGCCTACGAGCAGTACTTC. This translates into CASSTRISGPAYEQYF.

In this sample, this clonotype turned up many times. The chain is built from TRBV5-1 and TRBJ2-3; weak D call: TRBD2 (6 bases). The CDR3 is 15 amino acids. The V gene's germline CDR1 is SGHRS and CDR2 YFSETQ. V was cut by 0 bases and J by 0 bases, with 8 bases left in between. CDR3 bases: TGCGCCAGCAGCTTGGTAGCGGCTAGCACAGATACGCAGTATTTT. Amino acids: CASSLVAASTDTQYF.

This clonotype was counted ten times or more. The chain uses TRBV7-8 and TRBJ1-6; possibly TRBD1 for D (5 bases). Germline CDR1 SGHVS, CDR2 FQNEAQ. Deletions cut 1 base from V and 10 bases from J, with 14 bases between. This CDR3 is 15 amino acids long. The CDR3 nucleotides read TGTGCCAGCAGCTTAGTGGGAGGGACCCCATCACCCCTCCACTTT. Translation gives CASSLVGGTPSPLHF.

This rearrangement joins TRBV14 to TRBJ2-2; unclear D gene. Trimming took off 1 base at V and 1 base at J, with 10 bases between the two ends. This CDR3 has 16 residues. CDR1 is SGHDN, CDR2 FVKESK, per germline. The CDR3 region is CASSQAGKLNTGELFF. The CDR3 nucleotides read TGTGCCAGCAGCCAAGCTGGGAAACTGAACACCGGGGAGCTGTTTTTT.

This clonotype was counted many times. The chain links TRBV5-1 to TRBJ2-7; 8 bases align to TRBD2. Looked up from germline, CDR1 is SGHRS and CDR2 is YFSETQ. With 0 bases clipped from V and 2 bases from J, the junction kept 7 bases outside the gene matches. This CDR3 is 16 amino acids long. This chain's CDR3 is CASSLDGRASAYEQYF. The CDR3 bases are TGCGCCAGCAGCTTGGACGGGAGGGCTTCGGCCTACGAGCAGTACTTC.

The chain links TRBV7-2 to TRBJ2-1, with 9 bases matching TRBD1. Trimming at V came to 3 bases and at J to 4 bases, leaving 4 bases not matched to a gene. The germline CDR1 and CDR2 sequences are SGHTA and FQGNSA. CDR3 length: 15 amino acids. The CDR3 DNA reads TGTGCCAGCAGCTTTCGACAGGGGGGGTACAATGAGCAGTTCTTC. It is translated as CASSFRQGGYNEQFF.